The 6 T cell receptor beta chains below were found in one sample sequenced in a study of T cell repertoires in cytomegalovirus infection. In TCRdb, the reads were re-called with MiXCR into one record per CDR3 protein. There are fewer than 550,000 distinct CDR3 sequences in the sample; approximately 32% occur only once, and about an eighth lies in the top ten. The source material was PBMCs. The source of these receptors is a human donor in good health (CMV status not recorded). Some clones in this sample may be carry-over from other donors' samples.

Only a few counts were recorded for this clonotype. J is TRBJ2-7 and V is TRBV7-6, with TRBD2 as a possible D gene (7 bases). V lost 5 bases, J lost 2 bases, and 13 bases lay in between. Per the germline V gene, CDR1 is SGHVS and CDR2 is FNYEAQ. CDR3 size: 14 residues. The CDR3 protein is CASSRGGGTYEQYF. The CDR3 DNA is TGTGCCAGCAGCCGAGGGGGGGGAACCTACGAGCAGTACTTC.

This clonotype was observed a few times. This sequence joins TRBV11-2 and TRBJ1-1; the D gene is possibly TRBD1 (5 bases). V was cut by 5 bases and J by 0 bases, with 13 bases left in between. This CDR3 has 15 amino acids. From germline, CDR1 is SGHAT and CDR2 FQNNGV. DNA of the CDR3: TGTGCCAGCAGCCCAAGGACATTCATGAACACTGAAGCTTTCTTT. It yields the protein CASSPRTFMNTEAFF.

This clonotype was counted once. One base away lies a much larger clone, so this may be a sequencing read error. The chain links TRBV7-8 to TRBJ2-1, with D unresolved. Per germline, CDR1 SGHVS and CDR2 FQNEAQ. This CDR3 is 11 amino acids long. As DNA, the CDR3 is TGTGCCAGCAGTTTTTCTGATGATCAGTTCTTC. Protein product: CASSFSDDQFF. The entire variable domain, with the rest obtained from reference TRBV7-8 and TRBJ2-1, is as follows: GAGVSQSPRYKVAKRGQDVALRCDPISGHVSLFWYQQALGQGPEFLTYFQNEAQLDKSGLPSDRFFAERPEGSVSTLKIQRTQQEDSAVYLCASSFSDDQFFGPGTRLTVL.

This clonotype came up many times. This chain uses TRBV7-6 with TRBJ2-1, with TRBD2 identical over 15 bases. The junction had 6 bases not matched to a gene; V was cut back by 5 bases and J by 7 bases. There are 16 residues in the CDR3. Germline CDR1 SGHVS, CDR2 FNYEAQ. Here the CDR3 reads CASSPRTSGGGNEQFF. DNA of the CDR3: TGTGCCAGCAGCCCTAGGACTAGCGGGGGGGGGAATGAGCAGTTCTTC.

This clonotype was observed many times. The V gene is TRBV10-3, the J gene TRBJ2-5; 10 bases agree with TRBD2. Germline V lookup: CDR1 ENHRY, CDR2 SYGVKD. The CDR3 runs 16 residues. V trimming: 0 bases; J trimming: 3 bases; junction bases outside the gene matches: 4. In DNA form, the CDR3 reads TGTGCCATCAGTGAGTCGGCTAGCGGGGGCGAAGAGACCCAGTACTTC. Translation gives CAISESASGGEETQYF.

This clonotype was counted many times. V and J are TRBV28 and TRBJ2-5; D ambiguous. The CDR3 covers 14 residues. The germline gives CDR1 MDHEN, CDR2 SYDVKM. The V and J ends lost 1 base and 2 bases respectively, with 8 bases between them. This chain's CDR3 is CASSLFAGQETQYF. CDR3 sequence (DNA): TGTGCCAGCAGTTTATTCGCAGGACAAGAGACCCAGTACTTC.